The rows below give T cell receptor beta chains drawn from one sample of a study of CD8 T cells in ankylosing spondylitis. One entry per CDR3 protein, called by TCRdb with MiXCR from the 5' RACE reads. The sample has a few hundred thousand distinct CDR3 sequences, around 20% seen once. The material sequenced was blood, either unsorted or a sorted T cell fraction (not recorded which). The receptors were gathered from a female donor with ankylosing spondylitis or in good health (not recorded which). The CDR3 runs from the conserved cysteine through the conserved F or W. Fields, in order: V gene, J gene, clone size, D gene, CDR3 DNA, CDR3 protein. D genes are given only for firm matches. Clone sizes are given selectively: once, few, many, or a class where the clone is expanded.

TRBV20-1	TRBJ1-5	NA	NA	TGCAGTGCTCTCGGACAATTAGGCAATCAGCCCCAGCATTTT	CSALGQLGNQPQHF
TRBV4-3	TRBJ2-5	few	NA	TGCGCCAGCAGCCAAAAGTTGGGGGAGACCCAGTACTTC	CASSQKLGETQYF
TRBV29-1	TRBJ2-3	few	TRBD2	TGCAGCGTGGGGGGGACTCCCACAGATACGCAGTATTTT	CSVGGTPTDTQYF
TRBV10-3	TRBJ1-2	few	NA	TGTGCCATCAGCCCCCCACAGGGAGGCTACACCTTC	CAISPPQGGYTF
TRBV20-1	TRBJ2-7	NA	TRBD1	TGCAGTGCTAGTGGACAGGGGGTATACGAGCAGTACTTC	CSASGQGVYEQYF
TRBV6-2/TRBV6-3	TRBJ2-7	few	NA	TGTGCCAGCAGTTACTCCTTATCCCGGGACAAAAAGGATTACGAGCAGTACTTC	CASSYSLSRDKKDYEQYF
TRBV19	TRBJ1-1	NA	NA	TGTGCCAGTAGATTTATCGGAGGGCGGACTGAAGCTTTCTTT	CASRFIGGRTEAFF
TRBV6-5	TRBJ2-3	NA	NA	TGTGCCAGCAGTTCCAGGGGGGGACACACAGATACGCAGTATTTT	CASSSRGGHTDTQYF
TRBV6-2/TRBV6-3	TRBJ2-5	NA	TRBD2	TGTGCCAGCAGTAGTAGCGGGAATCGGTACTTC	CASSSSGNRYF
TRBV7-2	TRBJ2-1	few	TRBD2	TGTGCCAGCAGGCCTAGCGGAGCCTACAATGAGCAGTTCTTC	CASRPSGAYNEQFF
TRBV5-6	TRBJ1-6	NA	NA	TGTGCCAGCAGCTTGAGGGTGGCGGAATCACCCCTCCACTTT	CASSLRVAESPLHF
TRBV6-2/TRBV6-3	TRBJ2-7	few	TRBD1	TGTGCCAGCGGGCCAGACAGGGTAAAAGACGAGCAGTACTTC	CASGPDRVKDEQYF
TRBV9	TRBJ2-6	NA	NA	TGTGCCAGCAGCGCCGGGAGCACCCACGGGGCCAACGTCCTGACTTTC	CASSAGSTHGANVLTF
TRBV7-9	TRBJ2-7	NA	NA	TGTGCCAGCAGCTTCGTATCGGGGGAGCAGTACTTC	CASSFVSGEQYF
TRBV12-3/TRBV12-4	TRBJ1-3	NA	NA	TGTGCCAGCAGACCATCGGGCGGAAACACCATATATTTT	CASRPSGGNTIYF
TRBV7-2	TRBJ2-1	many	NA	TGTGCCAGCAGCGTAGACGGGTACTACAATGAGCAGTTCTTC	CASSVDGYYNEQFF
TRBV6-5	TRBJ2-3	few	NA	TGTGCCAGCAGTTACTCAGGGGGAGGATGGAATACGCAGTATTTT	CASSYSGGGWNTQYF
TRBV12-3/TRBV12-4	TRBJ2-1	many	TRBD2	TGTGCCAGCAGTATCAGTAGCGGGACGACCAATGAGCAGTTCTTC	CASSISSGTTNEQFF
TRBV20-1	TRBJ2-5	few	NA	TGCAGTGCTAGAGGGGGGGGGGCCCTCCAAGAGACCCAGTACTTC	CSARGGGALQETQYF
TRBV25-1	TRBJ1-1	NA	NA	TGTGCCAGCAGTCGTTGGGCTGGGTACACTGAAGCTTTCTTT	CASSRWAGYTEAFF
TRBV7-6	TRBJ1-2	NA	NA	TGTGCCAGCAGTCCCACTCGGGGGTTTGGCTACACCTTC	CASSPTRGFGYTF
TRBV10-3	TRBJ2-1	NA	TRBD2	TGTGCCATCAGTGAGGGGGGACTAGCCTACAATGAGCAGTTCTTC	CAISEGGLAYNEQFF
TRBV4-2	TRBJ2-3	once	TRBD2	TGTGCCAGCAGCCAAGGGGCTTGGGCGGGAGTCTCAGATACGCAGTATTTT	CASSQGAWAGVSDTQYF
TRBV25-1	TRBJ2-5	NA	TRBD2	TGTGCCAGCAGTGGTAGCGGGAGCTGGGGAGAGACCCAGTACTTC	CASSGSGSWGETQYF
TRBV6-2/TRBV6-3	TRBJ2-2	few	TRBD2	TGTGCCAGCAGTGACCCTGGGCTAGCGGGGGAAACCGGGGAGCTGTTTTTT	CASSDPGLAGETGELFF
TRBV5-1	TRBJ2-7	NA	TRBD2	TGCGCCAGCAGCTCAAGGACTAGCGGGACGATAGATACCTACGAGCAGTACTTC	CASSSRTSGTIDTYEQYF
TRBV9	TRBJ1-1	NA	NA	TGTGCCAGCAGCCCTTGGACTGACCTCGCTAGCACTGAAGCTTTCTTT	CASSPWTDLASTEAFF
TRBV2	TRBJ2-1	few	NA	TGTGCCAGCAGTGCTAGGCTAGCCTCCTACAATGAGCAGTTCTTC	CASSARLASYNEQFF
TRBV6-2/TRBV6-3	TRBJ2-3	once	TRBD2	TGTGCCAGCAGTTGGGGACTAGCGAGGGATACGCAGTATTTT	CASSWGLARDTQYF
TRBV20-1	TRBJ2-7	few	TRBD2	TGCAGTGCTAGATCGGGACTAGCGGGGAACTTCGAGCAGTACTTC	CSARSGLAGNFEQYF
TRBV20-1	TRBJ2-2	NA	NA	TGCAGTGCTAGACCGGGGCCCGGGGAGCTGTTTTTT	CSARPGPGELFF
TRBV29-1	TRBJ1-1	NA	TRBD1	TGCAGCGTCAGACAGGGGCCGGTCGACACTGAAGCTTTCTTT	CSVRQGPVDTEAFF
TRBV20-1	TRBJ2-3	NA	NA	TGCAGTGCTAGAGCCACGGGGCGGACTAGCACAGATACGCAGTATTTT	CSARATGRTSTDTQYF
TRBV20-1	TRBJ1-5	few	TRBD1	TGCAGTGCTAGTGGGGGCAGGGACAGGGATCAGCCCCAGCATTTT	CSASGGRDRDQPQHF
TRBV29-1	TRBJ1-2	NA	TRBD1	TGCAGCGTTGAGAGGACAGGGGGCGAGGGCTACACCTTC	CSVERTGGEGYTF
TRBV12-3/TRBV12-4	TRBJ2-1	few	TRBD2	TGTGCCAGCAGTGCCGGACTAGTCAATGAGCAGTTCTTC	CASSAGLVNEQFF